The rows below give T cell receptor beta chains drawn from one sample of a study of spatial heterogeneity in lung cancer. MiXCR, applied by TCRdb to the 5' RACE reads, yields one record per CDR3 protein. The sample contains some 120,000 distinct CDR3 sequences, 9.5% to 15% of which appear only once. The sample in question was PBMCs, obtained at follow-up. Receptors originate from a male donor with early-stage non-small cell lung cancer. The CDR3 runs from the conserved cysteine through the conserved F or W. The order of the fields is D gene, V gene, J gene, clone size, CDR3 protein, CDR3 DNA. D genes are given only for firm matches. A row's size may be missing; if present it is once, few, many or a size class.

TRBD1	TRBV28	TRBJ1-6	.	CASSSPGQGDSPLHF	TGTGCCAGCAGTTCCCCCGGACAGGGAGATTCACCCCTCCACTTT
.	TRBV12-3/TRBV12-4	TRBJ1-2	few	CASTSREGLNGYTF	TGTGCCAGCACCTCACGCGAGGGGCTGAATGGCTACACCTTC
TRBD1	TRBV24-1	TRBJ1-1	.	CATSDGGTGYHAEAFF	TGTGCCACCAGTGATGGCGGGACAGGGTATCATGCTGAAGCTTTCTTT
.	TRBV29-1	TRBJ1-2	few	CSVEGTNYGYTF	TGCAGCGTTGAAGGGACAAACTATGGCTACACCTTC
TRBD1	TRBV27	TRBJ2-7	few	CASSFERTGGPYEQYF	TGTGCCAGCAGTTTCGAACGGACAGGGGGCCCCTACGAGCAGTACTTC
TRBD2	TRBV4-3	TRBJ2-2	many	CASSQETSPTGELFF	TGCGCCAGCAGCCAAGAGACTAGCCCCACCGGGGAGCTGTTTTTT
TRBD1	TRBV23-1	TRBJ1-5	.	CASSQSEGRDRGNNQPQHF	TGCGCCAGCAGTCAATCGGAGGGCCGGGACAGGGGGAACAATCAGCCCCAGCATTTT
TRBD1	TRBV11-1	TRBJ2-5	.	CASSLAGQGVGETQYF	TGTGCCAGCAGCTTAGCGGGACAGGGGGTGGGAGAGACCCAGTACTTC
TRBD1	TRBV7-2	TRBJ2-5	few	CASSLPRTGVQTQYF	TGTGCCAGCAGCTTACCCCGGACAGGGGTCCAGACCCAGTACTTC
.	TRBV28	TRBJ1-2	many	CASSTTDTYGYTF	TGTGCCAGCAGTACGACAGATACCTATGGCTACACCTTC
.	TRBV20-1	TRBJ2-1	.	CSASHGNNEQFF	TGCAGTGCTAGCCACGGGAACAATGAGCAGTTCTTC
.	TRBV20-1	TRBJ1-6	many	CSAWGSYLVNSPLHF	TGCAGTGCCTGGGGCTCGTACCTCGTTAATTCACCCCTCCACTTT
.	TRBV7-6	TRBJ2-7	.	CASSLGRDSGQYF	TGTGCCAGCAGCTTAGGAAGGGACTCAGGGCAGTACTTC
.	TRBV20-1	TRBJ2-1	few	CSARRPGVADEQFF	TGCAGTGCTAGACGGCCAGGGGTCGCGGATGAGCAGTTCTTC
TRBD2	TRBV6-5	TRBJ2-7	.	CASSKWGGSYEQYF	TGTGCCAGCAGTAAATGGGGGGGCTCCTACGAGCAGTACTTC
.	TRBV11-2	TRBJ2-7	few	CASSLLSSYEQYF	TGTGCCAGCAGCTTGCTCAGCTCCTACGAGCAGTACTTC
.	TRBV28	TRBJ2-1	many	CASSRQESEQFF	TGTGCCAGCAGCCGACAAGAGAGTGAGCAGTTCTTC
.	TRBV20-1	TRBJ1-6	few	CSARDGGRASSYNSPLHF	TGCAGTGCTAGAGATGGGGGGAGGGCGAGCTCCTATAATTCACCCCTCCACTTT
.	TRBV10-3	TRBJ2-4	many	CAISESGGGKNIQYF	TGTGCCATCAGTGAGTCAGGGGGTGGCAAAAACATTCAGTACTTC
.	TRBV3-1	TRBJ1-6	.	CASSPKESVRNSPLHF	TGTGCCAGCAGCCCAAAGGAGTCGGTGAGAAATTCACCCCTCCACTTT
TRBD2	TRBV4-1	TRBJ2-3	.	CASSPRWVLAGTSTDTQYF	TGCGCCAGCAGCCCAAGATGGGTCCTAGCGGGGACTAGCACAGATACGCAGTATTTT
TRBD1	TRBV27	TRBJ1-4	many	CASRTGTENEKLFF	TGTGCCAGCAGAACCGGGACAGAGAATGAAAAACTGTTTTTT
TRBD2	TRBV19	TRBJ2-3	few	CASSIGPGTSGTDTQYF	TGTGCCAGTAGTATAGGCCCCGGGACTAGCGGCACAGATACGCAGTATTTT
.	TRBV20-1	TRBJ1-1	many	CSALQGAEAFF	TGCAGTGCCCTACAAGGCGCTGAAGCTTTCTTT
.	TRBV18	TRBJ1-3	few	CASSPADLSSGNTIYF	TGTGCCAGCTCACCCGCCGACCTTTCCTCTGGAAACACCATATATTTT
TRBD2	TRBV20-1	TRBJ2-7	few	CSKPPPSGAHYEQYF	TGCAGTAAGCCGCCCCCTAGCGGGGCTCATTACGAGCAGTACTTC
.	TRBV6-1	TRBJ2-1	.	CASRYTETINNEQFF	TGTGCCAGCAGGTATACAGAAACTATAAACAATGAGCAGTTCTTC
TRBD1	TRBV19	TRBJ2-2	many	CASSRDRVIPGELFF	TGTGCCAGTAGCAGGGACAGGGTCATTCCCGGGGAGCTGTTTTTT
TRBD1	TRBV2	TRBJ1-2	many	CASSTGNYGYTF	TGTGCCTCTTCGACAGGGAACTATGGCTACACCTTC
.	TRBV5-1	TRBJ2-7	many	CASSWQEFSEQYF	TGCGCCAGCAGCTGGCAGGAATTCTCCGAGCAGTACTTC
.	TRBV9	TRBJ2-7	many	CASSVGPLINEQYF	TGTGCCAGCAGCGTAGGGCCATTGATAAACGAGCAGTACTTC
.	TRBV5-1	TRBJ2-3	many	CASRLWGSTDTQYF	TGCGCCAGCAGGCTTTGGGGTAGCACAGATACGCAGTATTTT
TRBD2	TRBV24-1	TRBJ2-1	few	CATGDYSYNEQFF	TGTGCCACAGGGGACTATTCTTACAATGAGCAGTTCTTC
.	TRBV9	TRBJ1-2	.	CASSVDGGTAYGYTF	TGTGCCAGCAGCGTAGACGGCGGAACCGCCTATGGCTACACCTTC
TRBD1	TRBV7-9	TRBJ1-1	.	CASSHRTGGMNTEAFF	TGTGCCAGCAGCCACCGGACAGGAGGGATGAACACTGAAGCTTTCTTT
.	TRBV28	TRBJ2-3	.	CASSLLAGSQYF	TGTGCCAGCAGTTTATTGGCCGGATCGCAGTATTTT
TRBD1	TRBV12-3/TRBV12-4	TRBJ1-1	.	CASSPLGQANTEAFF	TGTGCCAGCAGTCCCCTGGGACAGGCGAACACTGAAGCTTTCTTT
TRBD1	TRBV6-5	TRBJ1-1	.	CASSYSPGTGTEAFF	TGTGCCAGCAGTTACTCGCCCGGGACAGGGACTGAAGCTTTCTTT
TRBD1	TRBV12-3/TRBV12-4	TRBJ1-4	many	CASSLGQGGEKLFF	TGTGCCAGCAGTCTCGGACAGGGTGGCGAAAAACTGTTTTTT
TRBD2	TRBV4-3	TRBJ2-7	many	CASSQVAASGGPYEQYF	TGCGCCAGCAGCCAAGTTGCCGCGAGCGGGGGGCCCTACGAGCAGTACTTC
.	TRBV21-1	TRBJ2-7	few	CASSYRTGKSYEQYF	TGTGCCAGCAGTTATCGGACAGGGAAAAGCTACGAGCAGTACTTC
.	TRBV6-1	TRBJ2-5	few	CASSEGVGTQAETQYF	TGTGCCAGCAGTGAAGGAGTGGGCACCCAAGCGGAGACCCAGTACTTC
TRBD1	TRBV4-2	TRBJ2-1	.	CASSPPSGTGGWREQFF	TGTGCCAGCAGCCCCCCCTCCGGGACAGGGGGCTGGAGGGAGCAGTTCTTC
.	TRBV10-3	TRBJ1-5	.	CAISESAGNSNQPQHF	TGTGCCATCAGTGAGTCGGCGGGGAATAGCAATCAGCCCCAGCATTTT
.	TRBV9	TRBJ2-5	few	CASSPGARGSGETQYF	TGTGCCAGCAGCCCAGGCGCGCGGGGTTCGGGTGAGACCCAGTACTTC
TRBD1	TRBV12-3/TRBV12-4	TRBJ2-3	.	CASSQDRGGYTQYF	TGTGCCAGCAGTCAGGACAGGGGAGGATATACGCAGTATTTT
TRBD2	TRBV15	TRBJ2-3	few	CAIRLAADTQYF	TGTGCCATCCGACTAGCGGCAGATACGCAGTATTTT
.	TRBV20-1	TRBJ2-1	many	CSAEIQGGIEFF	TGCAGTGCTGAAATCCAGGGGGGGATTGAGTTCTTC
.	TRBV21-1	TRBJ2-7	few	CASSSNREAYEQYF	TGTGCCAGCAGCTCCAACAGGGAAGCCTACGAGCAGTACTTC